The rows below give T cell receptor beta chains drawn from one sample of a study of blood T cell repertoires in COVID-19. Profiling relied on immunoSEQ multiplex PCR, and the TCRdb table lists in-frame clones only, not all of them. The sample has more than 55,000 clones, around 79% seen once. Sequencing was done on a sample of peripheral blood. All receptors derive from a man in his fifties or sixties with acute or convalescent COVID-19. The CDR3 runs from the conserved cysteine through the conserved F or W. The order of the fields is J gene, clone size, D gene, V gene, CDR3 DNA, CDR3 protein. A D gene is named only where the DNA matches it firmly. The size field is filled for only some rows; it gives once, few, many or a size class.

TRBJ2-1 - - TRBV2 TGTGCCAGCATACAGTTTATTTACAATGAGCAGTTCTTC CASIQFIYNEQFF
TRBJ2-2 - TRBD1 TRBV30 TGTGCCTGGGGGCGACAGGGGTTCACCGGGGAGCTGTTTTTT CAWGRQGFTGELFF
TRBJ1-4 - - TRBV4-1 TGCGCCAGCAGCACAGGACAGAGCCTGGGCTGGAATGAAAAACTGTTTTTT CASSTGQSLGWNEKLFF
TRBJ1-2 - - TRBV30 TGTGCCTGGAGCATCGGGTCACGAGCTAACTATGGCTACACCTTC CAWSIGSRANYGYTF
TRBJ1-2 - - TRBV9 TGTGCCAGCAGCACTCACAGGGAAGGGCTGGATGGCTACACCTTC CASSTHREGLDGYTF
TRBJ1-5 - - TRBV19 TGTGCCAGTATGTGGAGTCCTAAATTAAATAGCAATCAGCCCCAGCATTTT CASMWSPKLNSNQPQHF
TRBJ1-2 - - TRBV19 TGTGCCAGTAGTATCGCTCCGCAGGGAATTAACTATGGCTACACCTTC CASSIAPQGINYGYTF
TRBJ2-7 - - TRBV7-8 TGTGCCAGCAGCTTAGATTCGGCCGGGGACGAGCAGTACTTC CASSLDSAGDEQYF
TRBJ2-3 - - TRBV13 TGTGCCAGCAGCTTCTCTTCCGGGGAGCCCACAGATACGCAGTATTTT CASSFSSGEPTDTQYF
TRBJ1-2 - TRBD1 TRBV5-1 TGCGCCAGCAGCCGGACAGGTATAGATGGCGGCTATGGCTACACCTTC CASSRTGIDGGYGYTF
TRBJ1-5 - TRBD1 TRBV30 TGTGCCTGGAGTGAAGGGGGCCCCAATCAGCCCCAGCATTTT CAWSEGGPNQPQHF
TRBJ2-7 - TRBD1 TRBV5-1 TGCGCCAGCAGCTTGTCGAGACAGGGGCGTCACGAGCAGTACTTC CASSLSRQGRHEQYF
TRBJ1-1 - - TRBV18 TGTGCCAGCTCACCAGACGGAGGTGGCACTGAAGCTTTCTTT CASSPDGGGTEAFF
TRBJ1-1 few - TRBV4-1 TGCGCCAGCAGCCAAGAGTACGTCGGGTCGGGTCTGAACACTGAAGCTTTCTTT CASSQEYVGSGLNTEAFF
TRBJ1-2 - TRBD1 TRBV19 TGTGCCAGTAGTATGTGGGACAGGGACGGCTACACCTTC CASSMWDRDGYTF
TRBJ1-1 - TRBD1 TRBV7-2 TGTGCCAGCAGGGGAGGGGCCGGGACAGGGTCTACTGAAGCTTTCTTT CASRGGAGTGSTEAFF
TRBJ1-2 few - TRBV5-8 TGTGCCAGCAGCTCGTGGAGTCTAGCTAACTATGGCTACACCTTC CASSSWSLANYGYTF
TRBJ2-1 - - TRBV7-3 TGTGCCAGCAGCTTAGGCCTAGCGTCCTACAATGAGCAGTTCTTC CASSLGLASYNEQFF
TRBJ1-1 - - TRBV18 TGTGCCAGCTCACGTGACAGTACGACCACTGAAGCTTTCTTT CASSRDSTTTEAFF
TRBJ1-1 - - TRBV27 TGTGCCAGCAGTGTAAAGCAGGGGATGAACACTGAAGCTTTCTTT CASSVKQGMNTEAFF
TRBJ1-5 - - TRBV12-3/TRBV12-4 TGTGCCAGCAGCCGTTTGAGGGATCAGCCCCAGCATTTT CASSRLRDQPQHF
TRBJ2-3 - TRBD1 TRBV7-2 TGTGCCAGCAGTCCTCGGACAGGGGGCTCCACAGATACGCAGTATTTT CASSPRTGGSTDTQYF
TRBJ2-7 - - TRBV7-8 TGTGCCAGCAGCTTACCTAAAGACAGGCCTACCTACGAGCAGTACTTC CASSLPKDRPTYEQYF
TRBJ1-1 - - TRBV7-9 TGTGCCAGCAGCTTAGCGCTAATGAGTGAAGCTTTCTTT CASSLALMSEAFF
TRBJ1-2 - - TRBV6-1 TGTGCCAGCAGTGAGAGCACAACCCACGGGGTTGAAGGCTACACCTTC CASSESTTHGVEGYTF
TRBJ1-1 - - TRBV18 TGTGCCAGCTCACCAGACAGTCTAAGGACTGAAGCTTTCTTT CASSPDSLRTEAFF
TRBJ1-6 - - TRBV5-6 TGTGCCAGCAGCCTTGAGGCCAATTCACCCCTCCACTTT CASSLEANSPLHF
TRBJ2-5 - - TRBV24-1 TGTGCCACCCGAGCAGGGTCCCAGTACTTC CATRAGSQYF
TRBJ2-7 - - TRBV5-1 TGCGCCAGCAGCTCCGAGGGTTCCTACGAGCAGTACTTC CASSSEGSYEQYF
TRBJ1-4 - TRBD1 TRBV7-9 TGTGCCAGCAGCCTCTCTATCGGACAGGGTGGTCGTGAAAAACTGTTTTTT CASSLSIGQGGREKLFF
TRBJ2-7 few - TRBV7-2 TGTGCCAGCAGCTTGTATAGCGGCTACGAGCAGTACTTC CASSLYSGYEQYF
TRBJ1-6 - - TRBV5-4 TGTGCCAGCAGCTTGAAGAAGCCGGACGGGGATAATTCACCCCTCCACTTT CASSLKKPDGDNSPLHF
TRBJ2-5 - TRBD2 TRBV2 TGTGCCAGCAGTGAAGCCCTACTAGCGGGGTCTCGTGAGACCCAGTACTTC CASSEALLAGSRETQYF
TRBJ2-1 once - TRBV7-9 TGTGCCAGCCGCGGCCCAAGCTCCTACAATGAGCAGTTCTTC CASRGPSSYNEQFF
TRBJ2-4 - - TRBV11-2 TGTGCCAGCAGCTCCCACTTCAGGGACTTGGGGAACATTCAGTACTTC CASSSHFRDLGNIQYF
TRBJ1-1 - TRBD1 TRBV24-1 TGTGCCACCAGTGATTTAAAGGGGACAGGGGGGACTTTCTTT CATSDLKGTGGTFF
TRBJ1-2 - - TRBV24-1 TGTGCCACCAGTGATTCGTACAGGGAGAGAGGCTACACCTTC CATSDSYRERGYTF